The 30 T cell receptor beta chains given below trace back to one sample, sequenced in a study of tumor-infiltrating lymphocytes in primary liver carcinoma. From unsorted bulk tissue weighing about 20-33 mg, DNA and RNA were co-extracted. From around 530 ng of total RNA, TCR beta-specific cDNA was reverse-transcribed using a constant-region primer. Construction of TCR beta libraries relied on three successive nested multiplex PCR rounds employing slightly modified ARM-PCR. Rounds one and two of PCR, each of roughly 10 cycles, were primed with TRBV1-TRBV30 forward primers and a C-beta reverse primer. TCRdb re-analysed the multiplex PCR reads in MiXCR, keeping a single row per CDR3 protein. This sample has 60,000 to 90,000 distinct CDR3 sequences; about 72% occur once, and the top ten carry 25% to 35%. The material sequenced was liver tumor tissue from sampling region 4. Subset reported: tumor region T4, right-lateral pole. The receptors shown here come from a man between 40 and 49 years old with primary liver carcinoma and hepatitis B virus infection.

This clonotype qualifies as medium-sized. The J gene is TRBJ2-7, the V gene TRBV11-2; 8 bases map to TRBD1. CDR1 and CDR2 (germline): SGHAT, FQNNGV. CDR3 length: 14 amino acids. The J segment lost 3 bases and the V segment lost 6 bases, leaving 7 bases of the junction unmatched. This CDR3 is CASSQTGVRYEQYF. The CDR3 DNA follows: TGTGCCAGCAGTCAGACAGGGGTGCGCTACGAGCAGTACTTC.

Regarding this clonotype: Germline is not matched at one junction end, which may reflect a read error. The CDR3 sequence is CASSPEAGISTVTQYF. The CDR3 DNA is TGCGCCAGTAGCCCAGAGGCGGGGATAAGCACAGTAACGCAGTATTTT. V and J are TRBV4-1 and TRBJ2-3; D is perhaps TRBD2 (6 bases). Germline loops: CDR1 MGHRA, CDR2 YSYEKL. This CDR3 is built from 16 residues.

This rearrangement joins TRBV29-1 to TRBJ1-1; no definite D call. CDR1 and CDR2 (germline): SQVTM, ANQGSEA. V lost 6 bases and J 4 bases, leaving 18 bases between the germline ends. The CDR3 consists of 14 residues. CDR3 sequence: CSVRREFDSTEAFF. The CDR3 nucleotides read TGCAGCGTCCGAAGGGAGTTTGATAGCACTGAAGCTTTCTTT.

This clonotype was counted ten times or more. This sequence joins TRBV5-1 and TRBJ2-1, with 7 bases identical to TRBD2. Trimming cost V 2 bases and J 13 bases; bases outside gene matches: 9. CDR3 size: 13 residues. Germline-derived CDR1 and CDR2 are SGHRS and YFSETQ. CDR3: CASSLAPLANQFF. The DNA of the CDR3 is TGCGCCAGCAGCTTAGCACCACTAGCGAACCAGTTCTTC.

The chain carries TRBV11-2 and TRBJ2-2, with 11 bases matching TRBD2. CDR1 and CDR2 from the germline V gene are SGHAT and FQNNGV. The CDR3 sequence is 17 residues long. This chain's CDR3 is CPGSAGLAVSPAGELFF. The DNA for the CDR3 is TGTCCTGGCAGCGCGGGACTAGCGGTCTCCCCGGCCGGGGAGCTGTTTTTT.

This chain joins TRBV11-2 and TRBJ2-1; D may be TRBD2 (6 bases). V was pared by 6 bases and J by 12 bases, with 21 bases between. Germline V gene lookup returns CDR1 SGHAT and CDR2 FQNNGV. The CDR3 has 14 amino acids. The CDR3 DNA reads as TGTGCCAGCAGTTCAGCGGGCCCTGTGAGTGGGCAGTTCTTC. Translation: CASSSAGPVSGQFF.

Only a few counts were recorded for this clonotype. At one end, the junction sequence differs from germline, possibly due to a read error. The V call is TRBV11-2, the J call TRBJ2-2, with D maybe TRBD1 (6 bases). This CDR3 contains 17 residues. Germline CDR1 is SGHAT and CDR2 is FQNNGV. CDR3 nucleotide sequence: TGTGCCAGCAGCTTTGATCGGGACATGGTCGACACCTGGGAGCTGTTTTTT. Its protein is CASSFDRDMVDTWELFF.

V is TRBV11-2 and J is TRBJ2-3; D possibly corresponds to TRBD2 (6 bases). Germline CDR1 is SGHAT and CDR2 is FQNNGV. CDR3 length: 16 amino acids. CDR3 nucleotide sequence: TGTGGCAGTAGCTTAGATGTGGGGGGTCTCACAGATACGCAGTATTTT. Its protein is CGSSLDVGGLTDTQYF.

This clonotype has a count of ten or more. A junction boundary mismatches the germline segment, possibly from a read error. V and J are TRBV29-1 and TRBJ1-5, with TRBD1 as a possible D gene (5 bases). CDR3 length equals 15 residues. CDR1 is SQVTM, CDR2 ANQGSEA, per germline. DNA of the CDR3: TGCAGCGTCTTCTCCCGGGACGGTAGCAGTCAGCCCCAGCATTTT. Its protein is CSVFSRDGSSQPQHF.

The sample holds a few counts of this clonotype. The gene calls are TRBV20-1 and TRBJ1-6; D might be TRBD1 (6 bases). The CDR3 loop spans 15 amino acids. Germline CDR1 is DFQATT and CDR2 is SNEGSKA (reference sequence). Trimming took 5 bases from V and 9 from J, leaving 20 bases between them. DNA of the CDR3: TGCAGTGCTCTCCTCGGGGGACACGTGGCTTCACCCCTCCACTTT. This encodes CSALLGGHVASPLHF.

This clonotype has a handful of counts. Given a much more abundant clone one base away, this may be a read error. The chain links TRBV6-1 to TRBJ2-1; a weak D match, TRBD1 (5 bases). The V and J ends lost 10 bases and 2 bases respectively, with 18 bases between them. The CDR3 loop spans 15 amino acids. CDR1 and CDR2 from the germline V gene are MNHNS and SASEGT. The chain's CDR3 is CATREATEPYNEQFF. The CDR3 region has the DNA TGTGCCACACGAGAAGCGACAGAGCCCTACAATGAGCAGTTCTTC.

Note on this clonotype: An end of the junction differs from the germline gene, which may be a read error. V and J are TRBV11-3 and TRBJ1-1; possible D gene TRBD1, 6 bases. Per germline, CDR1 SGHNT and CDR2 YENEEA. This CDR3 has 13 amino acids. CDR3 loop: CVSNLARGTEAFF. The CDR3, as DNA: TGTGTCAGCAACTTAGCAAGGGGGACTGAAGCTTTCTTT.

About this clonotype itself: It is likely a read error, because the conserved phenylalanine at the end of the CDR3 is missing. The chain combines TRBV5-4 with TRBJ2-5; tentative D call: TRBD1 (7 bases). The CDR3 contains 14 residues. Germline CDR1 is SGHNT and CDR2 is YYREEE (reference sequence). V lost 7 bases and J lost 5, with 18 bases in between. The CDR3 reads CASHPGGTGETQYL. For the CDR3, the DNA is TGTGCCAGCCACCCAGGGGGGACGGGGGAGACCCAGTACTTA.

A word on this clonotype: At one end, the junction sequence differs from germline, possibly due to a read error. The genes are TRBV10-2 and TRBJ1-1; D ambiguous. This CDR3 has 12 residues. Germline assignment: CDR1 WSHSY and CDR2 SAAADI. The DNA for the CDR3 is TGCGCTAGCAGTGAGAAGTCCATGGAAGCTTTCTTT. Translated: CASSEKSMEAFF.

Concerning this clonotype: A much more abundant neighbour one base away suggests this may be a read error. This sequence joins TRBV10-3 and TRBJ2-5; D gene uncertain. The germline gives CDR1 ENHRY, CDR2 SYGVKD. The length of the CDR3 is 13 residues. CDR3 DNA: TGTACCATCAGTGAATTGGCCTCAGAGACCCAGTACTTC. Translated: CTISELASETQYF.

About this clonotype: The germline gene is not matched at one end of the junction; a read error may be the cause. The V and J genes are TRBV13 and TRBJ2-3; 8 bases agree with TRBD2. The germline V gene encodes CDR1 PRHDT and CDR2 FYEKMQ (reference sequence). The length of the CDR3 is 17 residues. The CDR3 is CASSYPSGPAGTDTQYF. The CDR3 DNA follows: TGTGCCAGCAGCTATCCTAGCGGGCCTGCTGGCACTGATACGCAGTATTTT.

Concerning this clonotype itself: Sequence at one end of the junction differs from germline and may be a read error. The chain carries TRBV4-2 and TRBJ2-3; D is unresolved. The CDR3 consists of 13 residues. CDR1 is LGHNA, CDR2 YNFKEQ, per germline. This chain's CDR3 is CASSQGEADKQYF. The CDR3 region has the DNA TGTGCCAGCAGCCAAGGAGAGGCAGATAAGCAGTATTTT.

With regard to this clonotype: At one end, the junction sequence differs from germline, possibly due to a read error. The chain couples TRBV6-1 to TRBJ1-2, with no clear D. CDR1 is MNHNS and CDR2 is SASEGT in the germline V gene. The CDR3 consists of 14 residues. Here the CDR3 reads CVSSETPGNYGYTF. The CDR3 DNA sequence: TGTGTCAGCAGTGAAACCCCCGGGAACTATGGCTACACCTTC.

Only a few counts were recorded for this clonotype. One junction end disagrees with the germline gene, perhaps due to a read error. This chain connects TRBV4-1 to TRBJ1-1, with D uncertain. The CDR3 covers 16 residues. The germline CDR1 and CDR2 sequences are MGHRA and YSYEKL. The CDR3 DNA follows: TGCGCCAGTAGCCGAGGACCCGAGAACCCGAACACTGAAGCTTTCTTT. It specifies CASSRGPENPNTEAFF.

The chain joins TRBV9 to TRBJ2-5, with a tentative D call TRBD1 (6 bases). Germline CDR1 and CDR2: SGDLS and YYNGEE. V gave up 0 bases and J gave up 5 bases, with 17 bases separating them. CDR3 length: 16 amino acids. Written as DNA, the CDR3 is TGTGCCAGCAGCGTAGGTGTCAGGGGAGATCCGGAGACCCAGTACTTC. Its protein is CASSVGVRGDPETQYF. Supplemented by reference TRBV9 and TRBJ2-5, the full variable domain reads DSGVTQTPKHLITATGQRVTLRCSPRSGDLSVYWYQQSLDQGLQFLIQYYNGEERAKGNILERFSAQQFPDLHSELNLSSLELGDSALYFCASSVGVRGDPETQYFGPGTRLLVL.

Concerning this clonotype itself: The junction departs from germline at one end; a sequencing error may be responsible. The V and J genes are TRBV29-1 and TRBJ2-7; 12 nucleotides line up with TRBD2. The CDR3 is 14 amino acids. Germline V gene data show CDR1 as SQVTM and CDR2 as ANQGSEA. CDR3 sequence (DNA): TGCAGCGTCTCCCGACTAGCGGGAGCCTACGAACAGTGCTTC. It codes for CSVSRLAGAYEQCF.

The table lists this clonotype with many counts. The V and J genes are TRBV28 and TRBJ1-6; D is ambiguous. V dropped 6 bases and J dropped 6 bases, with 15 bases sitting between them. Germline values: CDR1 MDHEN, CDR2 SYDVKM. The CDR3 loop spans 15 amino acids. In DNA, the CDR3 is TGTGCCAGCAGCCTGGGGAGGAGCGCTAATTCACCCCTCCACTTT. It encodes CASSLGRSANSPLHF. Together with reference TRBV28 and TRBJ1-6, the CDR3 gives the full variable domain: DVKVTQSSRYLVKRTGEKVFLECVQDMDHENMFWYRQDPGLGLRLIYFSYDVKMKEKGDIPEGYSVSREKKERFSLILESASTNQTSMYLCASSLGRSANSPLHFGNGTRLTVT.

This clonotype was counted a few times. A single base separates this from a much larger clone, so it may be a read error. V usage is TRBV6-1 and J usage is TRBJ2-7; TRBD2 matches 7 bases. The CDR3 runs 15 residues. Trimming took 5 bases from V and 3 from J; bases not matched to a gene: 10. Germline CDR1 reads MNHNS; CDR2 reads SASEGT. The CDR3 DNA reads TGTGCCAGCAGTCCCCGGACTTGCGGGGGCTACGAGCAGTACTTC. It yields the protein CASSPRTCGGYEQYF.

V usage is TRBV7-2 and J usage is TRBJ1-5; D is ambiguous. V lost 8 bases and J lost 0, with 11 bases in between. Germline V lookup: CDR1 SGHTA, CDR2 FQGNSA. This CDR3 comprises 14 residues. Here the CDR3 DNA reads TGTGCCAGCGGGTCGGACCGTAGCAATCAGCCCCAGCATTTT. Encoded protein: CASGSDRSNQPQHF.

As for this clonotype: The junction departs from the called germline gene at one end, perhaps through a read error. J is TRBJ1-2 and V is TRBV11-1; D uncertain. CDR1 and CDR2 (germline): SGHAT, FQDESV (reference sequence). The CDR3 totals 13 residues. Here the CDR3 DNA reads TGTGCCAGCAATCCCTCGGGCAACTATGGCTACATCTTC. Its protein is CASNPSGNYGYIF.

This clonotype showed up just once. A read error may produce the germline difference seen at one junction end. The rearrangement uses TRBV11-2 and TRBJ1-2; 9 bases fit TRBD1. CDR3 size: 14 residues. The germline V gene has CDR1 SGHAT and CDR2 FQNNGV. The CDR3 bases are TGTGCCAGTAGCTCCAACAGGGGGCTCGATGGCTACGCCTTC. Protein sequence: CASSSNRGLDGYAF.

Details on this clonotype: The final CDR3 position lacks the conserved phenylalanine or tryptophan, pointing to a likely read error. The chain joins TRBV7-9 to TRBJ1-1; the D is unclear. The germline V gene has CDR1 SEHNR and CDR2 FQNEAQ (reference sequence). This CDR3 has 12 residues. DNA of the CDR3: TGTGTCAGCAGCCGAGACATTCTCCAAGCTTTCTCT. Residues: CVSSRDILQAFS.

For this clonotype: The conserved final phenylalanine or tryptophan is absent from the CDR3, which likely points to a read error. V is TRBV11-2 and J is TRBJ2-1; 12 bases match TRBD2. There are 17 residues in the CDR3. The germline V gene has CDR1 SGHAT and CDR2 FQNNGV. CDR3 protein: CASSPGLAGIGYNEQFL. In DNA form, the CDR3 reads TGCGCCAGCAGCCCTGGACTAGCGGGGATTGGGTACAACGAGCAGTTCTTA.

This clonotype was seen a handful of times. It may be a read error: a sequence one base away is much more abundant. The chain combines TRBV11-2 with TRBJ2-5, with D possibly matching TRBD2 (5 bases). Germline CDR1 is SGHAT and CDR2 is FQNNGV. This CDR3 contains 12 residues. V lost 7 bases to trimming and J lost 7 bases, with 13 bases between them. In nucleotides, the CDR3 is TGTGCCAGCAACCCGGGGATCGGGACCCAGTACTTC. It codes for CASNPGIGTQYF. The entire variable domain, with the rest obtained from reference TRBV11-2 and TRBJ2-5, is as follows: EAGVAQSPRYKIIEKRQSVAFWCNPISGHATLYWYQQILGQGPKLLIQFQNNGVVDDSQLPKDRFSAERLKGVDSTLKIQPAKLEDSAVYLCASNPGIGTQYFGPGTRLLVL.

This clonotype was seen only a few times. A much larger clone differs from this one at a single base, so this may be a read error. The CDR3 DNA sequence: TGTGCCAGCAGCTTAGGACGGGGAGTGAGCACCCGGGAGCTGTTTTTT. As protein: CASSLGRGVSTRELFF. The chain joins TRBV7-8 to TRBJ2-2; a possible D gene is TRBD2 (5 bases). The CDR3 extends over 16 amino acids. CDR1 is SGHVS and CDR2 is FQNEAQ in the germline V gene.